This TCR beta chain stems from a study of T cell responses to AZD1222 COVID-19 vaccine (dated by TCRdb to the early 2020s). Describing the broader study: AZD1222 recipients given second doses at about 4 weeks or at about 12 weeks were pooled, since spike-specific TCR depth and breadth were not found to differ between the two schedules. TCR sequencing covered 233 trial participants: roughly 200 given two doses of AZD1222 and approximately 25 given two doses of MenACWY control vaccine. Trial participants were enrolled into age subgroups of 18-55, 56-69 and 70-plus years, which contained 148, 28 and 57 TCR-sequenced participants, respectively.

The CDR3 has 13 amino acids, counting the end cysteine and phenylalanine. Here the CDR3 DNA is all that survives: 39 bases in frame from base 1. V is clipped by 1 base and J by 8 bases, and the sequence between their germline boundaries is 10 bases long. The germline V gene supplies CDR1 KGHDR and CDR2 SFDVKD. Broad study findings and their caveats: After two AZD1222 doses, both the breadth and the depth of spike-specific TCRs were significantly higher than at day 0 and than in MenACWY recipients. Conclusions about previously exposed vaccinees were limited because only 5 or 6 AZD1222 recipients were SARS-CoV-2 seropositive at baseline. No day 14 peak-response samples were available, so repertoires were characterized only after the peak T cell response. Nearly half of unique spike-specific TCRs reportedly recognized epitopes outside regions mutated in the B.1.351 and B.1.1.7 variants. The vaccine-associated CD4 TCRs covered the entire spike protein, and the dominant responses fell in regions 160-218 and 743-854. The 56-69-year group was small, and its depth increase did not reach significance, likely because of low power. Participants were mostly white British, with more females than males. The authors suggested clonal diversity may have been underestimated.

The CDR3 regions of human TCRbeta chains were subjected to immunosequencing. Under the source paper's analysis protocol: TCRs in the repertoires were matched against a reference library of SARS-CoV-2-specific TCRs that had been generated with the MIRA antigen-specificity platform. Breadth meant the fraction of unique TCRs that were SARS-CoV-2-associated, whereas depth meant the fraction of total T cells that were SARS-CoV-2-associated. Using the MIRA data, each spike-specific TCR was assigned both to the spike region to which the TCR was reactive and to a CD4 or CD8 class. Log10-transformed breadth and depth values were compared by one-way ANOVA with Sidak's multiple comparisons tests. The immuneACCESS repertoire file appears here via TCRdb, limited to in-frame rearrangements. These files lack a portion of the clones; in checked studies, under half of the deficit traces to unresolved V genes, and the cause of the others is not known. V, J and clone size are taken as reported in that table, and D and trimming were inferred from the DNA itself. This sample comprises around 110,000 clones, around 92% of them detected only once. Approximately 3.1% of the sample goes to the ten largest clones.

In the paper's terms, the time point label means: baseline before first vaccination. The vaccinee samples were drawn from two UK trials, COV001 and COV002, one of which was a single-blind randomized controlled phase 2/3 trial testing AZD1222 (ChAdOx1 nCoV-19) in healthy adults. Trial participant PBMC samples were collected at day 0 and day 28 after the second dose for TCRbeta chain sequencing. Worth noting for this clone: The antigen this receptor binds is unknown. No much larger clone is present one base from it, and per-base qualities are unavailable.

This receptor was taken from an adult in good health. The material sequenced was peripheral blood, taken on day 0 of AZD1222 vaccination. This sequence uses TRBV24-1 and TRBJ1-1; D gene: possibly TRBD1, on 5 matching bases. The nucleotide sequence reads TGTGCCACCAGTGATTTAAGAGGGGCCGAAGCTTTCTTT. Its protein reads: CATSDLRGAEAFF.